Presented here are 24 T cell receptor beta chains from one specimen sequenced in a study of T-cell memory formation after mild COVID-19. TCRdb re-derived calls from the 5' RACE reads in MiXCR, one entry per CDR3 protein. The data show 350,000 to 400,000 distinct CDR3 sequences, around 21% seen once. The sample taken for sequencing was PBMCs or a T cell subset sorted from them (not recorded which). Source of these receptors: an adult woman who had mild COVID-19 (a few samples of this study predate the infection). Cell type and time point are not known.

This clonotype was seen a few times. The chain is built from TRBV20-1 and TRBJ2-2; D remains ambiguous. This CDR3 is built from 13 residues. The germline V gene has CDR1 DFQATT and CDR2 SNEGSKA (reference sequence). V dropped 4 bases and J dropped 6 bases, with 12 bases sitting between them. This CDR3 is CSATRPGAGELFF. As DNA, the CDR3 is TGCAGTGCTACCCGACCTGGGGCCGGGGAGCTGTTTTTT.

V usage is TRBV3-1 and J usage is TRBJ2-5; possibly TRBD2 for D (5 bases). V was pared by 0 bases and J by 3 bases, with 11 bases between. Germline V gene lookup returns CDR1 LGHDT and CDR2 YNNKEL (reference sequence). CDR3 length: 15 residues. DNA for the CDR3: TGTGCCAGCAGCCAAGACTTAGCGTCGAAAGAGACCCAGTACTTC. Protein: CASSQDLASKETQYF.

This chain connects TRBV9 to TRBJ2-6; 7 nucleotides agree with TRBD1. This CDR3 comprises 16 residues. V was clipped by 0 bases and J by 4 bases; unmatched bases: 4. Per the germline V gene, CDR1 is SGDLS and CDR2 is YYNGEE. CDR3 sequence (DNA): TGTGCCAGCAGCGTAGAGACAGGGCTGGGGGCCAACGTCCTGACTTTC. Protein: CASSVETGLGANVLTF.

In nucleotides, the CDR3 is TGTGCTAGTGGTTTGCTCCCACAGGCTGGCGAGCAGTACTTC. Amino acids: CASGLLPQAGEQYF. The J gene is TRBJ2-7, the V gene TRBV12-5, with D possibly TRBD1 on 5 matching bases. Germline V gene sequence: CDR1 LGHNT, CDR2 FRNRAP. Trimming stripped 2 bases from V and 6 bases from J, with 14 bases between. This CDR3 region has 14 residues.

The sample holds a few counts of this clonotype. The rearrangement joins TRBV6-1 to TRBJ2-7; D might be TRBD2 (5 bases). The V end was cut by 0 bases, the J end by 7 bases, with 16 bases between. Germline V gene sequence: CDR1 MNHNS, CDR2 SASEGT. The CDR3 has 15 residues. The CDR3 DNA reads as TGTGCCAGCAGTGAAGCGGATGGGAAGAGGGCGGAGCAGTACTTC. Protein product: CASSEADGKRAEQYF.

This rearrangement joins TRBV20-1 to TRBJ2-1, with D tentatively TRBD1 or TRBD2 (5 bases each). Germline assignment: CDR1 DFQATT and CDR2 SNEGSKA (reference sequence). The V end lost 5 bases, the J end lost 1 base, and 9 bases lay between the germline ends. The CDR3 loop spans 13 amino acids. CDR3 in DNA: TGCAGTGCTGGGACGAAATCCTACAATGAGCAGTTCTTC. Protein product: CSAGTKSYNEQFF.

The chain recombines TRBV2 with TRBJ1-1; D is unresolved. The CDR3 spans 14 residues. Germline V gives CDR1 SNHLY, CDR2 FYNNEI. Between the trimmed V and J ends, which lost 3 bases and 3 bases, there was a span of 11 bases. Here the CDR3 reads CASSEARGYTEAFF. CDR3 DNA: TGTGCCAGCAGTGAGGCGCGAGGGTACACTGAAGCTTTCTTT.

The gene calls are TRBV29-1 and TRBJ2-7; TRBD1 matches at 9 bases. This CDR3 has 14 residues. Looked up from germline, CDR1 is SQVTM and CDR2 is ANQGSEA. With 4 bases clipped from V and 4 bases from J, the junction kept 8 bases outside the gene matches. The CDR3 DNA is TGCAGCGTTGTTGGAGGGACAGGGTTATACGAGCAGTACTTC. It specifies CSVVGGTGLYEQYF.

Only a few counts were recorded for this clonotype. The chain is built from TRBV7-8 and TRBJ1-5; D not resolved. Germline CDR1 SGHVS, CDR2 FQNEAQ. This CDR3 contains 15 residues. The V and J ends lost 5 bases and 0 bases respectively, with 11 bases between them. The CDR3 loop reads CASSPPSGSNQPQHF. DNA of the CDR3: TGTGCCAGCAGCCCCCCAAGCGGTAGCAATCAGCCCCAGCATTTT.

The rearrangement joins TRBV12-3 or TRBV12-4 to TRBJ1-1; 10 nucleotides line up with TRBD1. With 6 bases clipped from V and 5 bases from J, the junction kept 9 bases outside the gene matches. The CDR3 has 15 residues. The CDR3 DNA is TGTGCCAGCAGGATGACAGGGGGCCTGGATACTGAAGCTTTCTTT. Translation gives CASRMTGGLDTEAFF.

This chain uses TRBV7-2 with TRBJ1-2; 7 nucleotides align to TRBD1. Germline V gene sequence: CDR1 SGHTA, CDR2 FQGNSA. Trimming removed 3 bases from V and 4 bases from J; junction bases left unmatched: 5. The CDR3 totals 14 residues. This CDR3 reads CASSLKTGPYGYTF. The DNA of the CDR3 is TGTGCCAGCAGCTTGAAGACAGGGCCCTATGGCTACACCTTC. The variable domain in full, completed from reference TRBV7-2 and TRBJ1-2, reads GAGVSQSPSNKVTEKGKDVELRCDPISGHTALYWYRQSLGQGLEFLIYFQGNSAPDKSGLPSDRFSAERTGGSVSTLTIQRTQQEDSAVYLCASSLKTGPYGYTFGSGTRLTVV.

A single count supports this clonotype. The rearrangement uses TRBV20-1 and TRBJ2-1, with 9 bases fitting TRBD2. Trimming removed 5 bases from V and 3 bases from J; junction bases left unmatched: 14. CDR3 length equals 17 residues. Germline-derived CDR1 and CDR2 are DFQATT and SNEGSKA (reference sequence). CDR3 in amino acids: CSAPLTGSGRIYNEQFF. CDR3 nucleotides: TGCAGTGCTCCATTGACAGGGAGCGGGAGGATCTACAATGAGCAGTTCTTC.

The chain links TRBV7-2 to TRBJ2-5, with unresolved D. This CDR3 region has 15 residues. The V and J ends lost 1 base and 4 bases respectively, with 13 bases between them. Germline CDR1 is SGHTA and CDR2 is FQGNSA. The CDR3 protein is CASSLGGSMSETQYF. The CDR3 bases are TGTGCCAGCAGCTTAGGCGGAAGTATGTCAGAGACCCAGTACTTC.

The chain carries TRBV5-1 and TRBJ2-3; 7 nucleotides line up with TRBD1. V dropped 1 base and J dropped 6; count of bases not matched to a gene: 11. This CDR3 contains 16 residues. Germline values: CDR1 SGHRS, CDR2 YFSETQ. The CDR3 reads CASSLSSRGISDTQYF. DNA of the CDR3: TGCGCCAGCAGCTTGTCGTCCAGGGGGATCTCGGATACGCAGTATTTT.

The chain recombines TRBV12-3 or TRBV12-4 with TRBJ1-5; no reliable D call. V was trimmed by 3 bases and J by 4 bases, leaving 10 bases between them. The CDR3 sequence is 14 residues long. Written as DNA, the CDR3 is TGTGCCAGCAGTTTCGGCAGCATTAATCAGCCCCAGCATTTT. Translation: CASSFGSINQPQHF.

This rearrangement joins TRBV7-9 to TRBJ2-5; 7 bases agree with TRBD1. This CDR3 is 16 amino acids long. Losses at the gene ends were 3 bases for V and 2 bases for J; bases not matched to a gene: 9. CDR1 is SEHNR and CDR2 is FQNEAQ in the germline V gene (reference sequence). The CDR3 DNA reads as TGTGCCAGCAGCTTCCTCCCGGGGACAGCACAAGAGACCCAGTACTTC. Encoded protein: CASSFLPGTAQETQYF.

This clonotype turned up a few times. CDR3 nucleotide sequence: TGTGCCAGCTCAGGACAGAATCAGCCCCAGCATTTT. Residues: CASSGQNQPQHF. The chain recombines TRBV6-5 with TRBJ1-5; D perhaps matches TRBD1 (6 bases). The CDR3 spans 12 residues. Trimming stripped 8 bases from V and 4 bases from J, with 9 bases between. Per germline, CDR1 MNHEY and CDR2 SVGAGI.

The V and J genes are TRBV7-9 and TRBJ2-2; D is undetermined. CDR1 is SEHNR, CDR2 FQNEAQ, per germline (reference sequence). This CDR3 comprises 13 residues. V lost 1 base, J lost 6 bases, and 6 bases lay in between. The CDR3 DNA sequence: TGTGCCAGCAGCTTAGAGGTCTCCGGGGAGCTGTTTTTT. Its translation is CASSLEVSGELFF.

The gene calls are TRBV9 and TRBJ1-2; 8 nucleotides match TRBD1. Per germline, CDR1 SGDLS and CDR2 YYNGEE. V shed 6 bases and J 8 bases; nucleotides not matched to a gene: 9. CDR3 length equals 13 residues. The CDR3 protein is CASTPGQGGGYTF. CDR3 sequence (DNA): TGTGCCAGCACGCCCGGACAGGGCGGCGGCTACACCTTC.

This clonotype was seen only a few times. DNA for the CDR3: TGCGCCAGCAGCCCCCGACAGGACCAGTATGGCTACACCTTC. Its translation is CASSPRQDQYGYTF. The chain has TRBV5-1 and TRBJ1-2, with D tentatively TRBD1 (6 bases). Germline values: CDR1 SGHRS, CDR2 YFSETQ. V lost 4 bases and J 5 bases, leaving 15 bases between the germline ends. The CDR3 is made up of 14 amino acids.

The CDR3 sequence is CASSETEGYEQYF. The CDR3 DNA sequence: TGTGCCAGCAGTGAGACAGAGGGCTACGAGCAGTACTTC. V usage is TRBV6-1 and J usage is TRBJ2-7; D is perhaps TRBD1 or TRBD2 (5 bases each). V was shortened by 3 bases and J by 3 bases, with 9 bases between the two germline ends. CDR1 and CDR2 (germline): MNHNS, SASEGT. The CDR3 sequence is 13 residues long.

The chain links TRBV12-3 or TRBV12-4 to TRBJ1-2; possibly TRBD1 for D (5 bases). This CDR3 has 15 residues. V lost 4 bases and J lost 3, with 15 bases in between. CDR3 in amino acids: CASSSRPGMDYGYTF. The CDR3 nucleotides read TGTGCCAGCAGTTCGCGGCCAGGGATGGACTATGGCTACACCTTC.

V is TRBV9 and J is TRBJ2-3, with D hard to call. The CDR3 extends over 15 amino acids. Trimming removed 0 bases at V and 2 bases at J, with 10 bases between. CDR1 SGDLS and CDR2 YYNGEE come from the germline V gene. CDR3 amino acids: CASSVAASSTDTQYF. CDR3 in DNA: TGTGCCAGCAGCGTAGCGGCGTCTTCCACAGATACGCAGTATTTT.

The chain employs TRBV4-2 and TRBJ1-1; a possible D gene is TRBD1 (5 bases). The germline V and J ends were trimmed by 4 bases and 5 bases, with 32 bases remaining between them. Per germline, CDR1 LGHNA and CDR2 YNFKEQ. CDR3 length equals 20 residues. The CDR3 protein is CASSRAPGNLRSRAITEAFF. CDR3 coding DNA: TGTGCCAGCAGCCGAGCTCCAGGTAATCTGAGATCCAGGGCTATTACTGAAGCTTTCTTT.